This T cell receptor (beta chain) derives from a study of blood T cell repertoires in COVID-19. Turning to the study itself: Samples of COVID-19 (acute and convalescent) were obtained from the United States, Italy and Spain. The cDNA or gDNA used as material had been derived from T cells, B-cell-depleted T cells, or PBMCs.

Original data processing: By means of reference gene primer amplification, nucleated cell counts were estimated. TCRdb's copy holds only in-frame clones and misses some; the assay was immunoSEQ multiplex PCR. That table furnishes V, J and clone size, whereas the DNA furnished D and trimming. The sample lists tens of thousands of clones, over 75% occurring once. The sequenced sample consisted of peripheral blood. This clonotype originated in a man in his forties or fifties with active COVID-19.

CDR3 in amino acids: CASSQNFQGTDTQYF. The CDR3 DNA follows: TGTGCCAGCAGCCAAAATTTTCAGGGGACAGATACGCAGTATTTT. The chain recombines TRBV5-4 with TRBJ2-3, with D maybe TRBD1 (6 bases). The V gene lost 4 bases and the J gene lost 3 bases, with 15 bases spanning the gap. CDR3 length: 15 residues. Germline V gene sequence: CDR1 SGHNT, CDR2 YYREEE (reference sequence).